A single sample is the source of the 30 T cell receptor beta chains below, sequenced in a study of blood T cell repertoires in COVID-19. Some clones are missing from TCRdb's copy, which holds only in-frame ones; the method was immunoSEQ multiplex PCR. The sample contains about 100,000 clones, about 83% of which appear only once. The sample comprised peripheral blood. These TCRs come from a human donor in a cohort sampled during active COVID-19.

The J gene is TRBJ2-3, the V gene TRBV20-1; tentative D call: TRBD2 (5 bases). Germline CDR1 is DFQATT and CDR2 is SNEGSKA (reference sequence). Trimming removed 3 bases from V and 0 bases from J, with 13 bases in between. The CDR3 extends over 15 amino acids. This chain's CDR3 is CSASELRTSTDTQYF. The CDR3 DNA reads TGCAGTGCTAGTGAATTAAGGACTAGCACAGATACGCAGTATTTT.

This clone occurred a few times. V usage is TRBV5-4 and J usage is TRBJ2-6, with 7 bases that match TRBD2. The CDR3 sequence is 17 residues long. Germline CDR1 is SGHNT and CDR2 is YYREEE (reference sequence). V was pared by 0 bases and J by 0 bases, with 3 bases of the junction left unmatched. CDR3 DNA sequence: TGTGCCAGCAGCTTGGGCGGGGGAAGCTCTGGGGCCAACGTCCTGACTTTC. It encodes CASSLGGGSSGANVLTF.

The chain combines TRBV15 with TRBJ2-7; D gene unclear. CDR1 and CDR2 (germline): LNHNV, YYDKDF (reference sequence). The CDR3 covers 14 residues. V lost 1 base to trimming and J lost 0 bases, with 7 bases between them. The CDR3 DNA is TGTGCCACCAGCAGAGGGGCCTACTCCTACGAGCAGTACTTC. Translation gives CATSRGAYSYEQYF.

This chain uses TRBV18 with TRBJ1-2; the D gene is possibly TRBD1 (5 bases). Germline lookup yields CDR1 KGHSH and CDR2 LQKENI. This CDR3 contains 15 residues. V was trimmed by 0 bases and J by 8 bases, leaving 16 bases between them. The CDR3 DNA is TGTGCCAGCTCACCACCTGACGGAAGGGCAGGGGGCTACACCTTC. Translated, it gives CASSPPDGRAGGYTF.

The rearrangement links TRBV24-1 to TRBJ2-5, with 7 bases lining up with TRBD1. V trimming: 3 bases; J trimming: 5 bases; junction bases outside the gene matches: 8. The CDR3 is made up of 15 amino acids. Germline V gene data show CDR1 as KGHDR and CDR2 as SFDVKD. In nucleotides, the CDR3 is TGTGCCACCAGTGATACCCGACAGGGTTCGGAGACCCAGTACTTC. Its translation: CATSDTRQGSETQYF.

The rearrangement uses TRBV10-3 and TRBJ1-4; TRBD1 aligns across 12 bases. The CDR3 contains 15 residues. Trimming took 0 bases from V and 8 from J; bases not matched to a gene: 1. CDR1 and CDR2 from the germline V gene are ENHRY and SYGVKD. This chain's CDR3 is CAISESGTGGEKLFF. As DNA, the CDR3 is TGTGCCATCAGTGAGTCCGGGACAGGGGGCGAAAAACTGTTTTTT.

The rearrangement joins TRBV23-1 to TRBJ2-3; D is possibly TRBD1 (5 bases). TRBV23-1 belongs to the ORF category, with a function that is uncertain. The CDR3 loop spans 17 amino acids. V was cut by 6 bases and J by 1 base, with 20 bases left in between. The CDR3 loop is CASRTASGRVGTDTQYF. The CDR3 DNA reads as TGCGCCAGCAGAACCGCGTCGGGCAGGGTGGGCACAGATACGCAGTATTTT.

The chain recombines TRBV6-6 with TRBJ2-1; 8 bases are shared with TRBD2. The CDR3 extends over 14 amino acids. CDR1 and CDR2 (germline): MNHNY, SVGAGI (reference sequence). Trimming removed 3 bases from V and 7 bases from J; junction bases left unmatched: 5. The CDR3 DNA sequence: TGTGCCAGCAGTTATTTAGCGGGGTGGAATGAGCAGTTCTTC. Amino acid sequence: CASSYLAGWNEQFF.

The gene calls are TRBV30 and TRBJ1-2, with D possibly TRBD1 on 5 matching bases. V shed 0 bases and J shed 6 bases, with 17 bases lying between them. This CDR3 has 15 residues. CDR1 GTSNPN and CDR2 SVGIG come from the germline V gene (reference sequence). CDR3 region: CAWSVFSGAGNGYTF. CDR3 DNA: TGTGCCTGGAGTGTATTCTCTGGGGCAGGGAATGGCTACACCTTC.

This chain joins TRBV6-2 or TRBV6-3 and TRBJ2-7; TRBD2 matches 8 bases. The CDR3 length is 15 residues. Germline trimming cut 5 bases from V and 3 bases from J; bases unmatched to any gene: 9. The germline CDR1 and CDR2 sequences are MNHEY and SVGEGT. CDR3 amino acids: CASSPGLAGLYEQYF. CDR3 sequence (DNA): TGTGCCAGCAGTCCCGGCTTAGCGGGGCTCTACGAGCAGTACTTC.

This clone was counted a single time. The chain is built from TRBV6-5 and TRBJ2-1, with a possible D match to TRBD2 (5 bases). Trimming pared 0 bases from V and 4 bases from J, leaving 7 bases between. Germline V gives CDR1 MNHEY, CDR2 SVGAGI. This CDR3 has 14 amino acids. The DNA of the CDR3 is TGTGCCAGCAGTTACTCTGGACTTTACAATGAGCAGTTCTTC. This sequence encodes CASSYSGLYNEQFF.

CDR3 residues: CATGQTYEQYF. For the CDR3, the DNA is TGTGCCACCGGACAGACCTACGAGCAGTACTTC. The chain couples TRBV28 to TRBJ2-7; D is possibly TRBD1 (6 bases). The CDR3 extends over 11 amino acids. V was shortened by 10 bases and J by 2 bases, with 9 bases between the two germline ends. Germline-derived CDR1 and CDR2 are MDHEN and SYDVKM. Complete variable domain (other parts from reference TRBV28 and TRBJ2-7): DVKVTQSSRYLVKRTGEKVFLECVQDMDHENMFWYRQDPGLGLRLIYFSYDVKMKEKGDIPEGYSVSREKKERFSLILESASTNQTSMYLCATGQTYEQYFGPGTRLTVT.

The chain carries TRBV5-1 and TRBJ2-2; 9 bases are a match to TRBD2. The CDR3 has 15 amino acids. V was clipped by 3 bases and J by 3 bases; unmatched bases: 3. The germline CDR1 and CDR2 sequences are SGHRS and YFSETQ. CDR3 protein: CASSWREGDTGELFF. DNA of the CDR3: TGCGCCAGCAGCTGGCGGGAGGGGGACACCGGGGAGCTGTTTTTT.

The J gene is TRBJ1-2, the V gene TRBV12-3 or TRBV12-4, with D uncertain. The CDR3 is 12 residues long. Trimming pared 1 base from V and 4 bases from J, leaving 4 bases between. CDR3 amino acids: CASSLDSYGYTF. The DNA of the CDR3 is TGTGCCAGCAGTTTAGACAGCTATGGCTACACCTTC.

This chain connects TRBV15 to TRBJ1-1, with TRBD1 matching over 8 bases. Germline CDR1 and CDR2: LNHNV and YYDKDF (reference sequence). The trim removed 4 bases at V and 2 bases at J, leaving 15 bases unmatched. This CDR3 contains 18 residues. CDR3 nucleotides: TGTGCCACCAGCATCGACCGGGCGGACGGACAGGGTAACACTGAAGCTTTCTTT. Its protein product is CATSIDRADGQGNTEAFF.

This chain links TRBV2 with TRBJ2-4; 9 bases agree with TRBD2. The CDR3 loop spans 16 amino acids. Losses at the gene ends were 2 bases for V and 3 bases for J; bases not matched to a gene: 5. Germline loops: CDR1 SNHLY, CDR2 FYNNEI. CDR3 sequence: CASSESAAGGKNIQYF. The CDR3 DNA reads TGTGCCAGCAGTGAATCGGCAGCGGGGGGCAAAAACATTCAGTACTTC.

Notes on this clone: At the DNA level, this CDR3 is encoded by other sequences in the same sample as well. The CDR3 sequence: CASSFQGNYGYTF. CDR3 nucleotides: TGTGCCAGCAGTTTTCAGGGGAACTATGGCTACACCTTC. V usage is TRBV5-6 and J usage is TRBJ1-2; D might be TRBD1 (6 bases). Germline loops: CDR1 SGHDT, CDR2 YYEEEE. V gave up 5 bases and J gave up 2 bases, with 10 bases separating them. This CDR3 contains 13 residues.

V and J are TRBV7-8 and TRBJ2-1; 9 bases match TRBD2. CDR1 is SGHVS, CDR2 FQNEAQ, per germline. The length of the CDR3 is 17 residues. V shed 1 base, J shed 9 bases, and the junction held 13 bases outside the gene matches. CDR3 coding DNA: TGTGCCAGCAGCTTAGTCGGGGTCGTAGCGGGAGTGGGTGAGCAGTTCTTC. Protein: CASSLVGVVAGVGEQFF.

The chain employs TRBV4-1 and TRBJ2-2; D perhaps matches TRBD1 (6 bases). This CDR3 contains 14 residues. CDR1 and CDR2 from the germline V gene are MGHRA and YSYEKL. V was clipped by 4 bases and J by 5 bases, with 11 bases between them. The CDR3 DNA is TGCGCCAGCAGCCTCGGACAGTTAACCGGGGAGCTGTTTTTT. It encodes CASSLGQLTGELFF.

This rearrangement joins TRBV7-9 to TRBJ2-1; TRBD2 matches at 8 bases. Germline assignment: CDR1 SEHNR and CDR2 FQNEAQ (reference sequence). With V trimmed by 1 base and J by 8 bases, 7 bases remained unmatched. The CDR3 is 15 residues long. CDR3 sequence (DNA): TGTGCCAGCAGCTTAGTCTCGGCGGGGGGTGATGAGCAGTTCTTC. It codes for CASSLVSAGGDEQFF. Variable domain in full (rest from reference TRBV7-9 and TRBJ2-1): DTGVSQNPRHKITKRGQNVTFRCDPISEHNRLYWYRQTLGQGPEFLTYFQNEAQLEKSRLLSDRFSAERPKGSFSTLEIQRTEQGDSAMYLCASSLVSAGGDEQFFGPGTRLTVL.

V usage is TRBV18 and J usage is TRBJ2-7; 9 bases are shared with TRBD1. This CDR3 spans 15 amino acids. The V gene end was trimmed by 6 bases and the J gene end by 0 bases; junction bases not matched to a gene: 6. In germline, CDR1 is KGHSH, CDR2 LQKENI. For the CDR3, the DNA is TGTGCCAGCTCCTCCGGGACAGGGAGCTCCTACGAGCAGTACTTC. Translating gives CASSSGTGSSYEQYF.

Here the CDR3 reads CASSFQRGLYEQYF. In DNA, the CDR3 is TGTGCCAGCAGCTTCCAGCGGGGACTTTACGAGCAGTACTTC. The J gene is TRBJ2-7, the V gene TRBV5-6, with TRBD2 matching over 7 bases. Germline values: CDR1 SGHDT, CDR2 YYEEEE. The CDR3 is 14 residues long. Unmatched junction bases numbered 6, after V lost 2 bases and J lost 4 bases.

This clone has only one observation. V usage is TRBV10-2 and J usage is TRBJ2-1, with TRBD2 matching 9 bases. The CDR3 runs 14 residues. Germline CDR1 reads WSHSY; CDR2 reads SAAADI. V shed 7 bases and J 7 bases; nucleotides not matched to a gene: 8. The CDR3 loop reads CASIAAGGPNEQFF. CDR3 in DNA: TGCGCCAGCATTGCGGCGGGGGGGCCTAATGAGCAGTTCTTC.

This clone was recorded once. This chain connects TRBV6-5 to TRBJ2-7; 7 bases are shared with TRBD1. The V and J ends lost 7 bases and 0 bases, in that order; junction bases with no gene match: 9. Germline CDR1 and CDR2: MNHEY and SVGAGI. This CDR3 contains 15 residues. CDR3 loop: CASISATGRSYEQYF. The CDR3 nucleotides are TGTGCCAGCATCTCGGCGACAGGGCGCTCCTACGAGCAGTACTTC.

A single count supports this clone. V gene TRBV18 combines with J gene TRBJ1-5; perhaps TRBD1 as D (6 bases). V lost 5 bases to trimming and J lost 5 bases, with 10 bases between them. Germline V CDR1 and CDR2: KGHSH, LQKENI. The CDR3 has 13 amino acids. The CDR3 sequence is CASSSGVDQPQHF. The CDR3 nucleotides are TGTGCCAGCTCATCAGGGGTAGATCAGCCCCAGCATTTT.

The J gene is TRBJ2-1, the V gene TRBV3-1 (or the pseudogene TRBV3-2); 8 bases match TRBD2. Germline V gene sequence: CDR1 LGHDT, CDR2 YNNKEL (reference sequence). CDR3 length: 16 amino acids. J gave up 0 bases and V 3 bases, and 4 bases lay outside the gene matches. The CDR3 coding sequence is TGTGCCAGCAGCCACAATCGGGGGGGCTCCTACAATGAGCAGTTCTTC. This translates into CASSHNRGGSYNEQFF.

This chain uses TRBV7-6 with TRBJ2-7; 11 bases fit TRBD2. The germline V gene has CDR1 SGHVS and CDR2 FNYEAQ. The CDR3 length is 15 residues. J was trimmed by 3 bases and V by 5 bases; bases with no gene match: 6. In DNA, the CDR3 is TGTGCCAGCAGCAAGGGACTAGCGGACCACTACGAGCAGTACTTC. Amino acid sequence: CASSKGLADHYEQYF.

The V gene is TRBV6-6, the J gene TRBJ2-3; 9 positions agree with TRBD2. J lost 15 bases, V lost 8 bases, and 15 bases had no gene match. The CDR3 contains 13 residues. Germline loops: CDR1 MNHNY, CDR2 SVGAGI (reference sequence). The CDR3 DNA reads as TGTGCCAGCGGTAATACCGCGGGGGGGCCTTCTTATTTT. It specifies CASGNTAGGPSYF.

V and J are TRBV19 and TRBJ1-5; no clear D. V was shortened by 5 bases and J by 7 bases, with 18 bases between the two germline ends. The V gene's germline CDR1 is LNHDA and CDR2 SQIVND (reference sequence). This CDR3 spans 15 amino acids. The CDR3 DNA is TGTGCCAGTAGTCCCCGATCCGGAGGGCCCCAGCCCCAGCATTTT. Protein product: CASSPRSGGPQPQHF.

The rearrangement uses TRBV6-2 or TRBV6-3 and TRBJ2-2; 10 bases agree with TRBD2. The CDR3 loop spans 14 amino acids. Germline CDR1 reads MNHEY; CDR2 reads SVGEGT. The junction had 4 bases not matched to a gene; V was cut back by 5 bases and J by 7 bases. The CDR3 protein is CASSGLAVSGELFF. The CDR3 coding sequence is TGTGCCAGCAGTGGACTAGCGGTTAGCGGGGAGCTGTTTTTT.